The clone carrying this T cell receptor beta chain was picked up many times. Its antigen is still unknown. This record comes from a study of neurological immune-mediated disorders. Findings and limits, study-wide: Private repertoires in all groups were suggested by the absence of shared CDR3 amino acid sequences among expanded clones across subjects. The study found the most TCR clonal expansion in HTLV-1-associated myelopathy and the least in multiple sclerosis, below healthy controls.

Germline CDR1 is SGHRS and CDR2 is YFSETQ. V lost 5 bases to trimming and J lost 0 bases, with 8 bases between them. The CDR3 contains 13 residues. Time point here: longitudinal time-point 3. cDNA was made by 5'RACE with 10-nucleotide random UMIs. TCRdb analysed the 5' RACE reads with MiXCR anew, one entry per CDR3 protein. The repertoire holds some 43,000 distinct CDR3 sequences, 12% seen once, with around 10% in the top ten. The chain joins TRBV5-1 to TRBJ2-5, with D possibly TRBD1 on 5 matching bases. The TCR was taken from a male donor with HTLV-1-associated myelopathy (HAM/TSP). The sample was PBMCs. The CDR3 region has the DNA TGCGCCAGCAGGAGGACATACCAAGAGACCCAGTACTTC. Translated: CASRRTYQETQYF.